This T cell receptor (beta chain) came from a study of control samples from healthy donors and cancer patients. This clone was seen a single time. The germline V gene has CDR1 LGHNA and CDR2 YSLEER. V was cut by 4 bases and J by 8 bases, with 17 bases left in between. The CDR3 runs 15 residues. Some clones are missing from TCRdb's copy, which holds only in-frame ones; the method was immunoSEQ multiplex PCR. The sample includes roughly 150,000 clones, 80% to 95% of them seen just once. The sequence derives from a man in his late teens or twenties in good health. The sample was blood. The chain recombines TRBV4-3 with TRBJ1-4, with D possibly TRBD1 on 6 matching bases. As DNA, the CDR3 is TGCGCCAGCAGCCTCTCGATGAGGGGGACGGAAAAACTGTTTTTT. Translation gives CASSLSMRGTEKLFF.